A selection of T cell receptor beta chains follows, all from one sample in a study of control samples from healthy donors and cancer patients. Clones were read by immunoSEQ multiplex PCR, and TCRdb kept only the in-frame ones, dropping some. The data show some 97,000 clones, roughly 87% seen once. The sequenced material came from blood. The source is a woman in her forties or fifties in good health. Both conserved end residues are part of each CDR3. Fields, in order: J gene, V gene, clone size, D gene, CDR3 protein, CDR3 DNA. D genes are given only for firm matches. Clone size is stated in some rows and not others, as once, few, many or a class when expanded.

TRBJ2-1,TRBV5-1,.,TRBD2,CASSLGTLPSPGREQFF,TGCGCCAGCAGCCTGGGGACTCTTCCGTCCCCCGGGAGGGAGCAGTTCTTC
TRBJ2-5,TRBV19,once,TRBD1,CASSEDRGSKTQYF,TGTGCCAGTAGTGAGGACAGGGGCTCGAAGACCCAGTACTTC
TRBJ1-1,TRBV19,.,.,CASSIGGWANTEAFF,TGTGCCAGTAGTATAGGAGGATGGGCGAACACTGAAGCTTTCTTT
TRBJ1-1,TRBV2,.,.,CASSVPGLEAFF,TGTGCCAGCAGTGTACCGGGTCTTGAAGCTTTCTTT
TRBJ2-7,TRBV4-1,.,.,CASSLWSGYEQYF,TGCGCCAGCAGCCTCTGGAGTGGTTACGAGCAGTACTTC
TRBJ2-1,TRBV6-2/TRBV6-3,.,.,CASSSLQVGPLTGDEQFF,TGTGCCAGCAGTTCCCTTCAAGTGGGACCGCTTACCGGCGATGAGCAGTTCTTC
TRBJ2-2,TRBV6-1,.,.,CASSELRGNTGELFF,TGTGCCAGCAGTGAACTTAGGGGGAACACCGGGGAGCTGTTTTTT
TRBJ1-3,TRBV6-6,once,TRBD1,CASSYRGQGIGNTIYF,TGTGCCAGCAGTTATCGTGGACAGGGCATCGGAAACACCATATATTTT
TRBJ1-1,TRBV6-1,once,TRBD1,CASSELGTGDTEAFF,TGTGCCAGCAGTGAGCTCGGGACAGGGGACACTGAAGCTTTCTTT
TRBJ2-3,TRBV19,.,.,CASRDIWGVSDTQYF,TGTGCCAGTAGAGATATTTGGGGGGTATCAGATACGCAGTATTTT
TRBJ1-2,TRBV19,.,.,CASSISNYGYTF,TGTGCCAGTAGTATATCCAACTATGGCTACACCTTC
TRBJ2-5,TRBV5-6,.,.,CASSLRTDKATQYF,TGTGCCAGCAGCCTTCGGACAGACAAAGCGACCCAGTACTTC
TRBJ2-7,TRBV30,.,.,CAWSPGHRATDEQYF,TGTGCCTGGAGCCCGGGACACCGGGCCACTGACGAGCAGTACTTC
TRBJ2-7,TRBV4-1,.,TRBD2,CAASGGSSYEQYF,TGCGCCGCGTCCGGGGGGAGCTCCTACGAGCAGTACTTC
TRBJ2-3,TRBV3-1/TRBV3-2,.,.,CASSLHQGTHSTDTQYF,TGTGCCAGCAGCCTCCACCAGGGGACACACAGCACAGATACGCAGTATTTT
TRBJ2-5,TRBV10-3,.,TRBD1,CAISTTGSETQYF,TGTGCCATCAGTACGACAGGGTCCGAGACCCAGTACTTC
TRBJ1-1,TRBV7-3,.,.,CASSSPGRRMNTEAFF,TGTGCCAGCAGCTCTCCGGGCCGCAGGATGAACACTGAAGCTTTCTTT
TRBJ1-2,TRBV4-1,.,.,CASSQVSRDRRGYTF,TGCGCCAGCAGCCAAGTTTCCCGAGACAGGAGGGGCTACACCTTC
TRBJ2-5,TRBV18,.,TRBD2,CASSPLAGGEETQYF,TGTGCCAGCTCACCCCTAGCGGGAGGGGAGGAGACCCAGTACTTC
TRBJ2-6,TRBV2,.,.,CASSRAGGSGANVLTF,TGTGCCAGCAGTAGGGCAGGAGGCTCTGGGGCCAACGTCCTGACTTTC
TRBJ1-4,TRBV19,.,TRBD1,CASSGGQGGEKLFF,TGTGCCAGTAGTGGGGGACAGGGTGGAGAAAAACTGTTTTTT
TRBJ1-1,TRBV5-8,.,.,CASSLAYTEAFF,TGTGCCAGCAGCTTGGCCTATACTGAAGCTTTCTTT
TRBJ1-1,TRBV6-4,.,TRBD1,CASQETGVDTEAFF,TGTGCCAGCCAGGAGACAGGGGTGGACACTGAAGCTTTCTTT
TRBJ2-5,TRBV18,.,.,CASSPGVQETQYF,TGTGCCAGCTCACCGGGCGTCCAAGAGACCCAGTACTTC
TRBJ1-6,TRBV19,.,.,CASSMFAAQGTSPLHF,TGTGCCAGTAGTATGTTCGCCGCGCAGGGCACTTCACCCCTCCACTTT
TRBJ1-2,TRBV7-2,.,.,CASSSRDTAAQRRGYTF,TGTGCCAGCAGCTCCCGGGACACGGCGGCCCAGAGACGGGGCTACACCTTC
TRBJ1-3,TRBV2,.,TRBD1,CASSKGQGARGNTIYF,TGTGCCAGCAGTAAGGGACAGGGGGCGCGAGGAAACACCATATATTTT
TRBJ2-7,TRBV5-1,.,TRBD1,CASSLGLVGTGAYEQYF,TGCGCCAGCAGCTTGGGATTGGTAGGGACAGGGGCCTACGAGCAGTACTTC
TRBJ2-6,TRBV27,.,.,CASRPNSGANVLTF,TGTGCCAGCAGACCGAACTCTGGGGCCAACGTCCTGACTTTC
TRBJ1-1,TRBV19,.,TRBD1,CASSTRTGMNTEAFF,TGTGCCAGTAGTACGCGGACAGGGATGAACACTGAAGCTTTCTTT
TRBJ2-6,TRBV5-4,.,.,CASSGWDASGANVLTF,TGTGCCAGCAGTGGATGGGACGCCTCTGGGGCCAACGTCCTGACTTTC
TRBJ1-5,TRBV6-5,few,.,CASLGTHGNQPQHF,TGTGCCAGCTTAGGGACGCACGGCAATCAGCCCCAGCATTTT
TRBJ1-6,TRBV6-5,.,.,CASSYTGSGSPLHF,TGTGCCAGCAGTTACACTGGGTCGGGCTCACCCCTCCACTTT
TRBJ1-5,TRBV30,.,TRBD1,CAWSKGTGGQPQHF,TGTGCCTGGAGCAAAGGGACAGGGGGACAGCCCCAGCATTTT
TRBJ2-2,TRBV7-9,.,.,CASSLWGTGELFF,TGTGCCAGCAGCTTATGGGGGACCGGGGAGCTGTTTTTT
TRBJ1-1,TRBV6-6,.,TRBD1,CASSFRQGPTEAFF,TGTGCCAGCAGTTTCCGACAGGGCCCCACTGAAGCTTTCTTT
TRBJ2-5,TRBV27,.,TRBD2,CASSEQYTSVAPAQYF,TGTGCCAGCAGTGAACAATACACTAGCGTAGCCCCGGCCCAGTACTTC
TRBJ2-3,TRBV24-1,.,.,CATSDFSFGRGGTDTQYF,TGTGCCACCAGTGATTTCTCCTTTGGGAGAGGAGGCACAGATACGCAGTATTTT
TRBJ1-6,TRBV7-3,.,.,CASSPSTGGASPLHF,TGTGCCAGCAGCCCTTCGACGGGGGGCGCTTCACCCCTCCACTTT
TRBJ2-1,TRBV6-6,.,TRBD2,CASSTWTSGYEQFF,TGTGCCAGCAGTACCTGGACTAGCGGTTATGAGCAGTTCTTC
TRBJ1-2,TRBV19,few,TRBD1,CASSRQGNYGYTF,TGTGCCAGTAGCCGACAGGGGAACTATGGCTACACCTTC
TRBJ2-3,TRBV19,few,.,CASTPRQGRGTDTQYF,TGTGCCAGTACCCCTCGTCAGGGCCGGGGCACAGATACGCAGTATTTT
TRBJ2-2,TRBV9,once,TRBD2,CASSVRLAGARTGELFF,TGTGCCAGCAGCGTACGACTAGCGGGAGCAAGAACCGGGGAGCTGTTTTTT
TRBJ2-2,TRBV6-6,.,.,CASTPERSYTGELFF,TGTGCCAGCACCCCGGAAAGAAGCTACACCGGGGAGCTGTTTTTT
TRBJ2-3,TRBV7-2,.,TRBD2,CASSLGLAGGVNTQYF,TGTGCCAGCAGCCTAGGTTTAGCGGGCGGGGTGAATACGCAGTATTTT
TRBJ2-3,TRBV5-6,.,TRBD1,CASGQGATDTQYF,TGTGCCAGCGGACAGGGGGCAACAGATACGCAGTATTTT
TRBJ1-3,TRBV11-3,.,.,CASSTTGTGGNTIYF,TGTGCCAGCAGCACCACCGGGACGGGAGGAAACACCATATATTTT
TRBJ1-6,TRBV21-1,.,.,CASSKSGQGAGSPLHF,TGTGCCAGCAGCAAAAGCGGACAGGGGGCCGGGTCACCCCTCCACTTT
TRBJ1-5,TRBV4-3,.,TRBD1,CASSQDGTGVQPQHF,TGCGCCAGCAGCCAAGATGGGACAGGGGTTCAGCCCCAGCATTTT
TRBJ1-1,TRBV19,.,.,CASGFGGGNTEAFF,TGTGCCAGTGGGTTCGGGGGGGGGAACACTGAAGCTTTCTTT
TRBJ2-2,TRBV7-8,.,TRBD1,CASSFSRQGALRANTGELFF,TGTGCCAGCAGCTTCTCGAGACAGGGGGCCCTTCGTGCGAACACCGGGGAGCTGTTTTTT
TRBJ2-1,TRBV19,.,.,CARPQQFF,TGTGCCAGACCACAGCAGTTCTTC
TRBJ1-1,TRBV2,.,.,CASTRLGSRGTEAFF,TGTGCCAGCACCCGACTGGGCAGCCGAGGGACTGAAGCTTTCTTT
TRBJ2-3,TRBV15,.,TRBD1,CATSPLGQGVDTQYF,TGTGCCACCAGCCCTTTGGGACAGGGGGTAGATACGCAGTATTTT
TRBJ2-1,TRBV15,.,.,CATSRGPQDEQFF,TGTGCCACCAGCAGAGGGCCGCAGGATGAGCAGTTCTTC
TRBJ2-1,TRBV19,once,.,CASSRLGTGNEQFF,TGTGCTTCTAGTAGGCTTGGTACAGGGAATGAGCAGTTCTTC
TRBJ2-3,TRBV11-2,.,.,CASSLDEIYLMKNRDTQYF,TGTGCCAGCAGCTTAGACGAAATTTACCTGATGAAAAATCGAGATACGCAGTATTTT
TRBJ2-5,TRBV5-1,.,TRBD2,CASSLGGTSGPQETQYF,TGCGCCAGCAGCTTGGGGGGGACTAGCGGGCCTCAAGAGACCCAGTACTTC
TRBJ2-3,TRBV13,.,.,CASSLRGGRGSDTQYF,TGTGCCAGCAGCTTAAGGGGTGGGAGGGGGTCAGATACGCAGTATTTT